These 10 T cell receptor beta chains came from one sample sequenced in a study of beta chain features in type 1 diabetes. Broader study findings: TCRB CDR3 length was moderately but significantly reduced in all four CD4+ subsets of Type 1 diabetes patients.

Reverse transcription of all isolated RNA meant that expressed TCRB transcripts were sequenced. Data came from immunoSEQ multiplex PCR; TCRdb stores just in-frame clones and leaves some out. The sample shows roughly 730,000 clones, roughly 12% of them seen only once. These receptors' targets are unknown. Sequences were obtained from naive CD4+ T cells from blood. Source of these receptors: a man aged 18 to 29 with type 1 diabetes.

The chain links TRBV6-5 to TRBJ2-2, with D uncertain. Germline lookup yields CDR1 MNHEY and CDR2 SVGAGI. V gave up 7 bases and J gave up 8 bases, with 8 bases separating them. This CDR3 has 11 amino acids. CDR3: CASTQGGELFF. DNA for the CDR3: TGTGCCAGCACCCAAGGGGGGGAGCTGTTTTTT.

As DNA, the CDR3 is TGTGCCAGCAGCTTGCCCGGACCTGGGGCCAACGTCCTGACTTTC. It yields the protein CASSLPGPGANVLTF. This chain uses TRBV5-6 with TRBJ2-6; D is undetermined. CDR1 and CDR2 (germline): SGHDT, YYEEEE. The CDR3 totals 15 residues. Between the trimmed V and J ends, which lost 1 base and 2 bases, there was a span of 7 bases.

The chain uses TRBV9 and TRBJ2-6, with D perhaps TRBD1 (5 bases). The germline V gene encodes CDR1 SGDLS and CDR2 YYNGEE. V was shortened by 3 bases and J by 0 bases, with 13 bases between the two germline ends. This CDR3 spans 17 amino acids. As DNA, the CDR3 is TGTGCCAGCAGCGGGCGAACAGGTGACTCTGGGGCCAACGTCCTGACTTTC. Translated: CASSGRTGDSGANVLTF.

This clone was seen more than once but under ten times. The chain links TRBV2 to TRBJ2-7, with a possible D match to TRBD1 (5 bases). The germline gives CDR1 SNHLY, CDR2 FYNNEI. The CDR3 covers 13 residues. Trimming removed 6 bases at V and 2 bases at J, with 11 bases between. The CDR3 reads CASSLDIAYEQYF. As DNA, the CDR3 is TGTGCCAGCAGCTTGGACATTGCCTACGAGCAGTACTTC.

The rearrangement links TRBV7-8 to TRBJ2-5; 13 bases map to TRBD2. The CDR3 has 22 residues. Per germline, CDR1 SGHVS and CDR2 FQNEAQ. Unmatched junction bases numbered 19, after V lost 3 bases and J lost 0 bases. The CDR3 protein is CASSFSGWGRLAGGTYQETQYF. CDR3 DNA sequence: TGTGCCAGCAGCTTCAGTGGCTGGGGCAGACTAGCGGGGGGCACGTACCAAGAGACCCAGTACTTC.

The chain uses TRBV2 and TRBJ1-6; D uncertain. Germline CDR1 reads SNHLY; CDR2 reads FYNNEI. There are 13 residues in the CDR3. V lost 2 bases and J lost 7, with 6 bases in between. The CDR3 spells CASSESRNSPLHF. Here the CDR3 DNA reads TGTGCCAGCAGTGAAAGTCGAAATTCACCCCTCCACTTT.

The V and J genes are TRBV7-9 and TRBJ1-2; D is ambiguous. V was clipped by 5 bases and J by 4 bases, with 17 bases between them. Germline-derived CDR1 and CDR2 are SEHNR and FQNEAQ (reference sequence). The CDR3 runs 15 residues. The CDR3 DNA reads TGTGCCAGCAGCCCACCGGAGCCGTGGCTCTATGGCTACACCTTC. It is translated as CASSPPEPWLYGYTF.

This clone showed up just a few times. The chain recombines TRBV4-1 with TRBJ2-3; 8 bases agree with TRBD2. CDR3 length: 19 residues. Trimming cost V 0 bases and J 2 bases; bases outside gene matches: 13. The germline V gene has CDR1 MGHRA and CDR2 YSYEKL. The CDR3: CASSQEGSGGWGATDTQYF. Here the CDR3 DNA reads TGCGCCAGCAGCCAAGAAGGGAGCGGGGGATGGGGGGCCACAGATACGCAGTATTTT.

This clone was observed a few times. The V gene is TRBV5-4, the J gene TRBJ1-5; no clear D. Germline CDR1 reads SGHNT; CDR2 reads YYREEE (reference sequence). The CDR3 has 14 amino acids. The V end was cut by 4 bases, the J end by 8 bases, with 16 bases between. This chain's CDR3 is CASSREGQSEPQHF. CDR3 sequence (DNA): TGTGCCAGCAGCCGGGAGGGCCAGTCGGAGCCCCAGCATTTT.

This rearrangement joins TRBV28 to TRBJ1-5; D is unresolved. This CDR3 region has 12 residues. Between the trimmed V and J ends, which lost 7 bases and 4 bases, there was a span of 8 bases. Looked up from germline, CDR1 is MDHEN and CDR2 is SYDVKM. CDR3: CASTGGNQPQHF. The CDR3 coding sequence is TGTGCCAGCACGGGTGGGAATCAGCCCCAGCATTTT.